This T cell receptor beta chain was sequenced during a study of T cells in Graves' hyperthyroidism and ophthalmopathy. Broader study findings: Ophthalmopathy was distinguished from stable hyperthyroidism by 13 V-J signatures. Model output signaled ophthalmopathy a median 6.5 months ahead of onset.

This clonotype was seen at least ten times. Its antigen is not known. RNA transcripts were the template for amplifying TCR beta CDR3 regions. The HTBI set primed first-round TCR CDR3 RT-PCR. In TCRdb, the multiplex PCR reads were re-called with MiXCR into one record per CDR3 protein. The data contain almost 350,000 distinct CDR3 sequences, 15% to 20% of them singletons. The sequenced material came from blood. This sequence originates from a woman in her 40s with Graves' ophthalmopathy.

The DNA for the CDR3 is TGTGCCAGCAGCTTAGTCGGGGATTACGGGCGGACCATGAACACTGAAGCTTTCTTT. Protein sequence: CASSLVGDYGRTMNTEAFF. The rearrangement links TRBV11-2 to TRBJ1-1, with unresolved D. Trimming cost V 1 base and J 0 bases, with 21 bases left between them. This CDR3 region has 19 residues. Germline V lookup: CDR1 SGHAT, CDR2 FQNNGV.